The present TCR beta chain was sequenced within a study of shared clonotypes between healthy human individuals. Cells designated naive CD8 were CD45RO-negative and were positively selected for CCR7, with terminally differentiated effector memory CD45RA+ cells excluded. Profiled with immunoSEQ multiplex PCR; TCRdb holds only in-frame clones, not every one. There are 630,000 or so clones in the sample; 95% to 98% occur only once, and more than 0.3% lies in the top ten. Details on this clone: Its specificity is not known.

V lost 0 bases to trimming and J lost 0 bases; unmatched junction nucleotides: 3. Per the germline V gene, CDR1 is SGHVS and CDR2 is FQNEAQ. The CDR3 runs 16 residues. The study's findings and limits: Researchers sampled only blood; tissue repertoires likely differ. All-four-donor shared clonotypes had higher generation probabilities than non-shared clonotypes did.

This TCR came from a man between 25 and 39 years old in good health. Input material: naive CD8+ T cells sorted from blood. The chain recombines TRBV7-8 with TRBJ2-3; 7 bases line up with TRBD2. The CDR3 region is CASSLALAVSTDTQYF. Here the CDR3 DNA reads TGTGCCAGCAGCTTAGCGCTAGCGGTTAGCACAGATACGCAGTATTTT.